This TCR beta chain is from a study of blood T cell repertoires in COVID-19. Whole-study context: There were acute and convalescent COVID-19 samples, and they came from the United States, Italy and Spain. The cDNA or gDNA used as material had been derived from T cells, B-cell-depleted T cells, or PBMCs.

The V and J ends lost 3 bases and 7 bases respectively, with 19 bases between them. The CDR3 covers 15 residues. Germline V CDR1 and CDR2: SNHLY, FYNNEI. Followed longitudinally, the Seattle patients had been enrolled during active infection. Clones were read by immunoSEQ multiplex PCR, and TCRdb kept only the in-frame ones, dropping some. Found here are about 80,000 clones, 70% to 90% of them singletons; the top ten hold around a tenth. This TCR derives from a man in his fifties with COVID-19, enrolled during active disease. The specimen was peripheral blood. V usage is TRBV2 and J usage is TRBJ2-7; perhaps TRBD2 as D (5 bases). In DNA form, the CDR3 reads TGTGCCAGCAGTGATCCTGGACTTCGACTGGGAGAGCAGTACTTC. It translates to CASSDPGLRLGEQYF.